These T cell receptor beta chains were read from a single sample in a study of CD8 T cells in ankylosing spondylitis. Each CDR3 protein is one row after TCRdb ran MiXCR on the 5' RACE reads. The sample yields fewer than 500,000 distinct CDR3 sequences, 20% to 30% seen once. The specimen sequenced was blood, either unsorted or a sorted T cell fraction (not recorded which). The receptors stem from a male donor with ankylosing spondylitis. Each CDR3 is given with its conserved first and last residue. D genes are given only for firm matches. Only some rows state a clone size, as once, few, many or a class for expanded clones.

TRBD2	many	TRBV5-1	TRBJ2-7	CASSRELAGSGEQYF	TGCGCCAGCAGCCGGGAACTAGCGGGTTCGGGTGAGCAGTACTTC
TRBD1	few	TRBV7-2	TRBJ1-1	CASTPGQGFTEAFF	TGTGCCAGCACCCCCGGACAGGGGTTTACTGAAGCTTTCTTT
.	.	TRBV30	TRBJ1-1	CAWSRGVTEAFF	TGTGCCTGGAGCCGAGGGGTGACTGAAGCTTTCTTT
.	.	TRBV28	TRBJ2-2	CASSAPGNTGELFF	TGTGCCAGCAGTGCCCCGGGGAACACCGGGGAGCTGTTTTTT
.	few	TRBV3-1	TRBJ2-2	CASSQYSARRGELFF	TGTGCCAGCAGCCAATATAGCGCCCGGCGCGGGGAGCTGTTTTTT
TRBD2	.	TRBV5-1	TRBJ2-1	CASSLRILRTSGNEQFF	TGCGCCAGCAGCTTGCGGATTTTAAGGACTAGCGGGAATGAGCAGTTCTTC
.	.	TRBV4-1	TRBJ1-4	CASSPTDEWNEKLFF	TGCGCCAGCAGCCCCACCGATGAGTGGAATGAAAAACTGTTTTTT
TRBD1	.	TRBV7-2	TRBJ2-7	CASSFSRTGGREQYF	TGTGCCAGCAGCTTCTCCCGGACAGGGGGCCGCGAGCAGTACTTC
.	.	TRBV10-3	TRBJ2-3	CALRAQAAPGTDTQYF	TGTGCCCTAAGAGCCCAGGCAGCGCCGGGGACAGATACGCAGTATTTT
.	.	TRBV20-1	TRBJ2-2	CSATFSGGSGELFF	TGCAGTGCTACCTTCAGTGGGGGGTCCGGGGAGCTGTTTTTT
.	.	TRBV7-9	TRBJ2-5	CASSLAPGRETQYF	TGTGCCAGCAGCTTAGCGCCGGGGAGGGAGACCCAGTACTTC
.	.	TRBV5-1	TRBJ2-3	CASSPSLGSDTQYF	TGCGCCAGCAGCCCTTCTCTCGGGTCAGATACGCAGTATTTT
TRBD2	.	TRBV7-2	TRBJ2-1	CASSLYSGRNSEQFF	TGTGCCAGCAGCTTATATAGCGGGAGGAATAGTGAGCAGTTCTTC
.	few	TRBV9	TRBJ2-6	CASSVRAGANVLTF	TGTGCCAGCAGCGTCAGAGCCGGGGCCAACGTCCTGACTTTC
TRBD1	.	TRBV20-1	TRBJ1-5	CSASSGQGLFHSNQPQHF	TGCAGTGCTTCCTCTGGACAGGGATTATTTCATAGCAATCAGCCCCAGCATTTT
.	many	TRBV9	TRBJ2-3	CASSVRAASWDTQYF	TGTGCCAGCAGCGTAAGGGCCGCTTCCTGGGATACGCAGTATTTT
.	.	TRBV5-6	TRBJ2-1	CASSFPSASSYNEQFF	TGTGCCAGCAGCTTCCCTAGCGCGAGCTCCTACAATGAGCAGTTCTTC
.	.	TRBV12-3/TRBV12-4	TRBJ1-5	CASSIAGGQPQHF	TGTGCCAGCTCGATCGCCGGCGGGCAGCCCCAGCATTTT
TRBD1	many	TRBV12-3/TRBV12-4	TRBJ2-1	CASSRDSESEQFF	TGTGCCAGCAGTAGGGACAGTGAAAGCGAGCAGTTCTTC
.	many	TRBV5-1	TRBJ2-3	CASSLGIKDTQYF	TGCGCCAGCAGCTTAGGAATCAAAGATACGCAGTATTTT
TRBD1	.	TRBV5-1	TRBJ1-2	CASSLDPRTGDVGGYTF	TGCGCCAGCAGCTTGGACCCTCGGACAGGGGATGTTGGTGGCTACACCTTC
.	few	TRBV7-2	TRBJ1-4	CASSLGGLRNEKLFF	TGTGCCAGCAGCTTAGGGGGGCTGAGGAATGAAAAACTGTTTTTT
TRBD2	few	TRBV20-1	TRBJ2-3	CSATALAGGADTQYF	TGCAGTGCTACAGCCCTCGCGGGAGGCGCAGATACGCAGTATTTT
TRBD1	few	TRBV20-1	TRBJ2-3	CSARDLDRGGWTQYF	TGCAGTGCTAGAGATCTGGACAGGGGGGGATGGACGCAGTATTTT
TRBD1	.	TRBV5-1	TRBJ2-3	CASSLGTADTQYF	TGCGCCAGCAGCCTCGGGACAGCAGATACGCAGTATTTT
.	.	TRBV5-1	TRBJ1-6	CASSLDGRSSYNSPLHF	TGCGCCAGCAGCTTGGACGGGAGAAGCTCCTATAATTCACCCCTCCACTTT
.	.	TRBV15	TRBJ1-5	CATSRGLGPNQPQHF	TGTGCCACCAGCAGAGGGTTGGGGCCCAATCAGCCCCAGCATTTT
.	.	TRBV20-1	TRBJ2-3	CSGGAGTDTQYF	TGCAGTGGAGGGGCAGGCACAGATACGCAGTATTTT
TRBD2	few	TRBV11-1	TRBJ2-1	CASSLDLAGAGGEQFF	TGTGCCAGCAGCTTAGACCTAGCGGGAGCAGGTGGTGAGCAGTTCTTC
.	.	TRBV3-1	TRBJ2-1	CASSHATRGPSNEQFF	TGTGCCAGCAGCCATGCGACTAGGGGGCCTAGCAATGAGCAGTTCTTC
.	.	TRBV29-1	TRBJ2-7	CSVGTSSSYEQYF	TGCAGCGTAGGGACTTCCAGCTCCTACGAGCAGTACTTC
TRBD1	.	TRBV5-1	TRBJ2-3	CASSTRTGGTDTQYF	TGCGCCAGCAGCACCCGGACAGGGGGCACAGATACGCAGTATTTT
.	.	TRBV15	TRBJ1-2	CATSRDRGAYGYTF	TGTGCCACCAGCAGAGATCGCGGGGCCTATGGCTACACCTTC
.	.	TRBV7-2	TRBJ1-1	CASSWAGDFSTEAFF	TGTGCCAGCAGCTGGGCAGGGGATTTTAGCACTGAAGCTTTCTTT
TRBD1	.	TRBV24-1	TRBJ1-2	CATSGTGARDGYGYTF	TGTGCCACCAGTGGGACAGGGGCCCGGGATGGCTATGGCTACACCTTC
TRBD1	many	TRBV29-1	TRBJ1-1	CSLWDRGGTEAFF	TGCAGCCTGTGGGACAGGGGTGGTACTGAAGCTTTCTTT
.	many	TRBV6-2/TRBV6-3	TRBJ1-5	CASSYEGNQPQHF	TGTGCCAGCAGTTACGAGGGCAATCAGCCCCAGCATTTT
TRBD2	.	TRBV12-3/TRBV12-4	TRBJ2-2	CASSYRSGSNTGELFF	TGTGCCAGCAGTTATCGTAGCGGGTCGAACACCGGGGAGCTGTTTTTT
.	.	TRBV25-1	TRBJ1-2	CASSEVTNYGYTF	TGTGCCAGCAGTGAAGTTACTAACTATGGCTACACCTTC
TRBD2	once	TRBV29-1	TRBJ2-7	CSVRGLAAHEQYF	TGCAGCGTTAGGGGACTAGCAGCCCACGAGCAGTACTTC
TRBD2	.	TRBV5-1	TRBJ2-7	CASSLAASGPYEQYF	TGCGCCAGCAGCTTGGCAGCTAGCGGACCCTACGAGCAGTACTTC
TRBD1	once	TRBV5-4	TRBJ2-1	CASSFRDRGYHEQFF	TGTGCCAGCAGCTTTCGGGACAGGGGATACCATGAGCAGTTCTTC
.	few	TRBV11-3	TRBJ1-2	CASSKTTTGGYTF	TGTGCCAGCAGCAAAACAACCACAGGGGGCTACACCTTC
TRBD2	few	TRBV29-1	TRBJ2-1	CSWGLAGGNKQFF	TGCAGTTGGGGACTAGCGGGGGGGAACAAGCAGTTCTTC
TRBD2	few	TRBV11-3	TRBJ2-5	CASSSRLAGGETQYF	TGTGCCAGCAGCTCCAGACTAGCGGGAGGTGAGACCCAGTACTTC
.	.	TRBV20-1	TRBJ2-1	CSAPAVAASRPYNEQFF	TGCAGTGCCCCCGCCGTGGCGGCGTCGCGCCCCTACAATGAGCAGTTCTTC
TRBD1	.	TRBV7-2	TRBJ2-1	CASSGQGAPDNEQFF	TGTGCCAGCAGCGGACAGGGGGCGCCCGACAATGAGCAGTTCTTC
.	.	TRBV30	TRBJ2-1	CAWSGGLDEQFF	TGTGCCTGGAGTGGTGGACTCGATGAGCAGTTCTTC
.	few	TRBV12-3/TRBV12-4	TRBJ1-4	CASSRLDFNEKLFF	TGTGCCAGCAGTCGACTGGATTTTAATGAAAAACTGTTTTTT
.	.	TRBV5-1	TRBJ1-2	CASSLDRAVDYGYTF	TGCGCCAGCAGCTTGGATAGGGCGGTAGACTATGGCTACACCTTC
.	.	TRBV11-2	TRBJ2-6	CASSPRFGTAISSGANVLTF	TGTGCCAGCAGTCCAAGATTCGGGACTGCAATTAGCTCTGGGGCCAACGTCCTGACTTTC
TRBD1	.	TRBV7-8	TRBJ2-7	CASSFGQATYEQYF	TGTGCCAGCAGCTTCGGACAGGCGACCTACGAGCAGTACTTC
.	few	TRBV5-1	TRBJ1-3	CASSPVGVRGPTRWSGNTIYF	TGCGCCAGCAGCCCGGTAGGGGTCAGAGGACCCACGAGGTGGTCTGGAAACACCATATATTTT
.	.	TRBV7-2	TRBJ1-4	CASSSRSNEKLFF	TGTGCCAGCAGCTCGCGGAGTAATGAAAAACTGTTTTTT
.	few	TRBV12-3/TRBV12-4	TRBJ1-2	CASSVERTYGYTF	TGTGCCAGCAGCGTGGAGCGGACCTATGGCTACACCTTC
.	.	TRBV12-3/TRBV12-4	TRBJ2-3	CASRLTADGSTDTQYF	TGTGCCAGCAGACTGACGGCGGATGGCAGCACAGATACGCAGTATTTT
TRBD1	.	TRBV29-1	TRBJ1-2	CSVRDREVGGYTF	TGCAGCGTTCGGGACAGGGAGGTCGGTGGCTACACCTTC
.	few	TRBV20-1	TRBJ2-1	CSAPSGQENEQFF	TGCAGTGCTCCCAGCGGTCAGGAGAATGAGCAGTTCTTC
TRBD1	.	TRBV6-1	TRBJ2-3	CASSPQGAPRTDTQYF	TGTGCCAGCAGTCCACAGGGGGCGCCTCGCACAGATACGCAGTATTTT
.	.	TRBV4-1	TRBJ1-4	CASSQDRRGRAREKLFF	TGCGCCAGCAGCCAAGATCGGCGGGGAAGGGCGAGGGAAAAACTGTTTTTT